The entry below describes one TCR beta chain. This sample was taken from a study of blood T cell repertoires in COVID-19. The CDR3 length is 14 residues. Germline V gene data show CDR1 as MDHEN and CDR2 as SYDVKM. J lost 4 bases, V lost 6 bases, and 6 bases had no gene match. The table came from immunoSEQ multiplex PCR; TCRdb's copy has only in-frame clones and leaves some out. This sample has more than 400,000 clones, with less than 95% found just once. V usage is TRBV28 and J usage is TRBJ1-5, with 7 nucleotides matching TRBD1. The TCR sequence derives from a young man who had recovered from COVID-19. Sequences were obtained from PBMCs or T cells enriched from blood (not recorded which). The CDR3 loop is CASRLQGWNQPQHF. The DNA of the CDR3 is TGTGCCAGCAGATTACAGGGGTGGAATCAGCCCCAGCATTTT.